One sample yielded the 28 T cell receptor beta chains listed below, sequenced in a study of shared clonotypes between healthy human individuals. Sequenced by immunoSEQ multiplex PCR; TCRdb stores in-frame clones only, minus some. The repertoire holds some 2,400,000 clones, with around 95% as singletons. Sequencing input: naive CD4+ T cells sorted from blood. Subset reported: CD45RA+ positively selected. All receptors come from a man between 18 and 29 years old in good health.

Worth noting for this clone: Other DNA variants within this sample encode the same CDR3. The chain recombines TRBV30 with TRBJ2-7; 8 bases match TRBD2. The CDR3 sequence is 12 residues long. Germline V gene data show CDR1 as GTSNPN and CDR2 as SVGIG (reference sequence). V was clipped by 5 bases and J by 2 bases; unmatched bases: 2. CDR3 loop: CAWAGGTYEQYF. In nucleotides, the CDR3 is TGTGCCTGGGCGGGGGGCACCTACGAGCAGTACTTC.

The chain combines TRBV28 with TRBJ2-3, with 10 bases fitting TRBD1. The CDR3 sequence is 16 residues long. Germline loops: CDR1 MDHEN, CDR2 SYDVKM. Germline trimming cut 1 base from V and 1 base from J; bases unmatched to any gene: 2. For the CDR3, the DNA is TGTGCCAGCAGTTTATCCGGGACAGGGGGCACAGATACGCAGTATTTT. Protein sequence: CASSLSGTGGTDTQYF. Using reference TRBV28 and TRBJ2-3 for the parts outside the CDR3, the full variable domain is DVKVTQSSRYLVKRTGEKVFLECVQDMDHENMFWYRQDPGLGLRLIYFSYDVKMKEKGDIPEGYSVSREKKERFSLILESASTNQTSMYLCASSLSGTGGTDTQYFGPGTRLTVL.

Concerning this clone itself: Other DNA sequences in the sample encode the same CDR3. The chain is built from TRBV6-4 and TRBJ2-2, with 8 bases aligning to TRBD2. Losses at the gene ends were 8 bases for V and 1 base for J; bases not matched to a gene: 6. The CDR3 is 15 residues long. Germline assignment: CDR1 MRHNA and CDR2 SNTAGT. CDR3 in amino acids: CASRGLAGNTGELFF. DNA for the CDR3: TGTGCCAGCCGAGGTCTAGCGGGGAACACCGGGGAGCTGTTTTTT.

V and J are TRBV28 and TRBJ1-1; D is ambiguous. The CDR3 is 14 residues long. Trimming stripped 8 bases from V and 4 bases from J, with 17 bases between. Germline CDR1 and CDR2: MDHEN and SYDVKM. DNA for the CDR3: TGTGCCAGCCATATCGGGCTGCAGAGCACTGAAGCTTTCTTT. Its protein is CASHIGLQSTEAFF.

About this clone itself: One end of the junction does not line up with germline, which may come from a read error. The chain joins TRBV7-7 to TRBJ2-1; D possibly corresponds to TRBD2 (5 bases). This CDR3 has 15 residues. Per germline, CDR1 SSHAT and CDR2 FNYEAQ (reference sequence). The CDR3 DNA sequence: TGTGCTAGCAGCTTAGCGATCGGGTCCTACAATGAGCAGTTCTTC. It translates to CASSLAIGSYNEQFF.

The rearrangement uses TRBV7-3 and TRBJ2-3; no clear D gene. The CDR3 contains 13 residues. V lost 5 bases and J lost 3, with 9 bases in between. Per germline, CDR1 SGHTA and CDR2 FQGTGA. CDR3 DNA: TGTGCCAGCAGCGAGCAGGAGACAGATACGCAGTATTTT. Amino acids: CASSEQETDTQYF. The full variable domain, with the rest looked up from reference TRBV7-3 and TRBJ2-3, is GAGVSQTPSNKVTEKGKYVELRCDPISGHTALYWYRQSLGQGPEFLIYFQGTGAADDSGLPNDRFFAVRPEGSVSTLKIQRTERGDSAVYLCASSEQETDTQYFGPGTRLTVL.

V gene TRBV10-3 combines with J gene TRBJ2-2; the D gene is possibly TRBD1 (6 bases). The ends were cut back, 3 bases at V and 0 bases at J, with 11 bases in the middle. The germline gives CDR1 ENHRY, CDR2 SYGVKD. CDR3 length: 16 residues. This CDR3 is CAISERDTTNTGELFF. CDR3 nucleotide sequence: TGTGCCATCAGTGAAAGGGACACAACGAACACCGGGGAGCTGTTTTTT.

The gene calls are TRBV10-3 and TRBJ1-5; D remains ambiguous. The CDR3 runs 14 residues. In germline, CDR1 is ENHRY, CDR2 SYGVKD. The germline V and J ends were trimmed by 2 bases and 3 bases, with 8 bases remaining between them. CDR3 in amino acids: CAISEAAVNQPQHF. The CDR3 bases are TGTGCCATCAGTGAGGCGGCGGTCAATCAGCCCCAGCATTTT.

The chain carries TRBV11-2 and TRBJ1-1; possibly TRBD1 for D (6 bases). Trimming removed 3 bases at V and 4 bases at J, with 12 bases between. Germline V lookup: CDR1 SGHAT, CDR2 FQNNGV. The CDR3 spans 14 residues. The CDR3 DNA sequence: TGTGCCAGCAGCTTCCCTGGACAGAGCACTGAAGCTTTCTTT. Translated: CASSFPGQSTEAFF.

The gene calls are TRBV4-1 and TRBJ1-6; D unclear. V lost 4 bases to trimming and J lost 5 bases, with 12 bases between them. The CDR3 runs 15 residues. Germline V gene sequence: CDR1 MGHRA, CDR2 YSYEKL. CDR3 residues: CASSPLTTDNSPLHF. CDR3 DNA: TGCGCCAGCAGCCCACTAACAACAGATAATTCACCCCTCCACTTT.

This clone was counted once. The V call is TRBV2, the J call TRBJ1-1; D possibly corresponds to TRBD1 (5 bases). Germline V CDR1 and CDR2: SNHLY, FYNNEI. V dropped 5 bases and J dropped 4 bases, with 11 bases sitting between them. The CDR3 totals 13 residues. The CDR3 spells CASSRLGVTEAFF. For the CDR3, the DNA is TGTGCCAGCAGTCGATTGGGGGTCACTGAAGCTTTCTTT.

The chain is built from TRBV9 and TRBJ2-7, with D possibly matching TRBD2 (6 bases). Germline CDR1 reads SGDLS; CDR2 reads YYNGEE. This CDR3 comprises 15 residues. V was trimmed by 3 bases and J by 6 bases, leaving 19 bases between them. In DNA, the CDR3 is TGTGCCAGCAGCGCCGACTGGGGGGTAGGACGCGAGCAGTACTTC. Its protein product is CASSADWGVGREQYF.

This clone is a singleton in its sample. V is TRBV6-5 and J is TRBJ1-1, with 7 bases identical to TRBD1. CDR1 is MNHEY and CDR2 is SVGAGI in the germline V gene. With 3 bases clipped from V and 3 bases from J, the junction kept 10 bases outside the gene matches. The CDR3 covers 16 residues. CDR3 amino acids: CASSYKGGWVDTEAFF. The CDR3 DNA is TGTGCCAGCAGTTATAAAGGGGGCTGGGTTGACACTGAAGCTTTCTTT.

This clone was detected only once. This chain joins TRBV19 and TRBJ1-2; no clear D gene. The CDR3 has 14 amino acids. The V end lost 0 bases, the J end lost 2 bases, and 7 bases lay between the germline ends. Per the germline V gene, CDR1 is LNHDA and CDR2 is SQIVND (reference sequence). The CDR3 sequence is CASSIEAGNYGYTF. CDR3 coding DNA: TGTGCCAGTAGTATAGAGGCTGGGAACTATGGCTACACCTTC.

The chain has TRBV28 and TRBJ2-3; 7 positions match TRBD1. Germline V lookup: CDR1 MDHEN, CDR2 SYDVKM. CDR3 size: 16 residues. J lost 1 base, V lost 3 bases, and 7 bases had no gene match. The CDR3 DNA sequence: TGTGCCAGCAGTTTCCTCGACAGGGTGGGCACAGATACGCAGTATTTT. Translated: CASSFLDRVGTDTQYF.

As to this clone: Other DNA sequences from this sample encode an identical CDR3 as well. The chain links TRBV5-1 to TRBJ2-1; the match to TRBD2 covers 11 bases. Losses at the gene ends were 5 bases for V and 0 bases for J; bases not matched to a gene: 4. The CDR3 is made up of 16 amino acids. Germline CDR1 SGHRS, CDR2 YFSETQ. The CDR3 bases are TGCGCCAGCAGAAGACTAGCGGGACCCTCCTACAATGAGCAGTTCTTC. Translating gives CASRRLAGPSYNEQFF.

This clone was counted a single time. CDR3 amino acids: CASSGVREEKLFF. As DNA, the CDR3 is TGTGCCAGCTCAGGGGTTCGTGAGGAAAAACTGTTTTTT. This chain joins TRBV18 and TRBJ1-4; no clear D gene. The V gene's germline CDR1 is KGHSH and CDR2 LQKENI. The CDR3 runs to 13 residues. V gave up 5 bases and J gave up 8 bases, with 12 bases separating them.

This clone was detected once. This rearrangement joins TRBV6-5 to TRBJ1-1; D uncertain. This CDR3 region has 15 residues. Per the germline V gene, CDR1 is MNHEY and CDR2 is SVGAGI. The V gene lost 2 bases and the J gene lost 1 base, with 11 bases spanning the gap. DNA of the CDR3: TGTGCCAGCAGTTACGGGAGGGCCCGGAACACTGAAGCTTTCTTT. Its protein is CASSYGRARNTEAFF.

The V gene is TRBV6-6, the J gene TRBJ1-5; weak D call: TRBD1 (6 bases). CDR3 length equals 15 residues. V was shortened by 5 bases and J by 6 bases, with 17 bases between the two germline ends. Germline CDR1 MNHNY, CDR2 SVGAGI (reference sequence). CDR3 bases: TGTGCCAGCAGTACTCCGGGGGCACAGGGTCAGCCCCAGCATTTT. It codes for CASSTPGAQGQPQHF.

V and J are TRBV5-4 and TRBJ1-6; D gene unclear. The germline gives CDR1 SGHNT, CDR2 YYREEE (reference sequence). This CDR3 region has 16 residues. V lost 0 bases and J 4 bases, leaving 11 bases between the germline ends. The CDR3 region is CASSLAPGNYNSPLHF. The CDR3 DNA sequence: TGTGCCAGCAGCTTGGCCCCGGGGAATTATAATTCACCCCTCCACTTT.

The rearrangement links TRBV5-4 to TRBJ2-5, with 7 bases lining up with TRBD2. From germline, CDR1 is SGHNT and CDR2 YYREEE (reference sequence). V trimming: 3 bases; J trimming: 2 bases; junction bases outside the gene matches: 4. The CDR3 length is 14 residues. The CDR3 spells CASSSGTIQETQYF. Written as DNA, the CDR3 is TGTGCCAGCAGCTCGGGGACTATTCAAGAGACCCAGTACTTC.

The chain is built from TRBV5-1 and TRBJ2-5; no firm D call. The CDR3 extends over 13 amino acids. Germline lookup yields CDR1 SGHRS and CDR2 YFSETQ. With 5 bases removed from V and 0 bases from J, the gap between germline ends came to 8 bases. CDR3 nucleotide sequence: TGCGCCAGCAGAAGTTCGTACCAAGAGACCCAGTACTTC. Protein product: CASRSSYQETQYF. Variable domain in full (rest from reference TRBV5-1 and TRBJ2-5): KAGVTQTPRYLIKTRGQQVTLSCSPISGHRSVSWYQQTPGQGLQFLFEYFSETQRNKGNFPGRFSGRQFSNSRSEMNVSTLELGDSALYLCASRSSYQETQYFGPGTRLLVL.

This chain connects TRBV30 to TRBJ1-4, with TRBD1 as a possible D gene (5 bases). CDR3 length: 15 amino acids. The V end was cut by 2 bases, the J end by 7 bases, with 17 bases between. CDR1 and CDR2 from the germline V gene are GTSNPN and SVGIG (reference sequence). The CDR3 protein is CAWSPDGGAGEKLFF. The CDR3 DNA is TGTGCCTGGAGTCCAGACGGCGGGGCTGGTGAAAAACTGTTTTTT.

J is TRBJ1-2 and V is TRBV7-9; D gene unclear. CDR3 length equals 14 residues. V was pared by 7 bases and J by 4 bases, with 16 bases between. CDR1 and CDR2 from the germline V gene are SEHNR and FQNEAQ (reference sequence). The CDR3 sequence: CASTASAGPYGYTF. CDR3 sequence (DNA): TGTGCCAGCACCGCATCGGCAGGACCCTATGGCTACACCTTC. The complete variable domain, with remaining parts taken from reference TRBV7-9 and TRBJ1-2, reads DTGVSQNPRHKITKRGQNVTFRCDPISEHNRLYWYRQTLGQGPEFLTYFQNEAQLEKSRLLSDRFSAERPKGSFSTLEIQRTEQGDSAMYLCASTASAGPYGYTFGSGTRLTVV.

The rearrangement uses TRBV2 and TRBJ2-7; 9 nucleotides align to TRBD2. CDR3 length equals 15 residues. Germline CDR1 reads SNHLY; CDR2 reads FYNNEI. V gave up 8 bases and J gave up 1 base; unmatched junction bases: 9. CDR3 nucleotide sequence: TGTGCCAGCTTTGGGGATGCGGGGGGGTCCTACGAGCAGTACTTC. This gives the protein CASFGDAGGSYEQYF. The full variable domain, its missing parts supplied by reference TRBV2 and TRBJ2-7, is EPEVTQTPSHQVTQMGQEVILRCVPISNHLYFYWYRQILGQKVEFLVSFYNNEISEKSEIFDDQFSVERPDGSNFTLKIRSTKLEDSAMYFCASFGDAGGSYEQYFGPGTRLTVT.

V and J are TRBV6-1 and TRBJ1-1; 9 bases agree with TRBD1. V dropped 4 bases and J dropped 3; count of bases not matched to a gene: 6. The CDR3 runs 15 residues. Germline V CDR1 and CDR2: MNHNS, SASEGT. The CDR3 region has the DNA TGTGCCAGCAGTGTCCCGACAGGGGGGGACACTGAAGCTTTCTTT. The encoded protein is CASSVPTGGDTEAFF.

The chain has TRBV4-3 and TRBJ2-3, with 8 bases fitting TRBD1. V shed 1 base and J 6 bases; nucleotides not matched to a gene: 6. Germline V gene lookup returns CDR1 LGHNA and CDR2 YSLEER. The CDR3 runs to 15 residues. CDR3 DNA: TGCGCCAGCAGCCAAGCCACAGGGGGATGGGATACGCAGTATTTT. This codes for CASSQATGGWDTQYF.

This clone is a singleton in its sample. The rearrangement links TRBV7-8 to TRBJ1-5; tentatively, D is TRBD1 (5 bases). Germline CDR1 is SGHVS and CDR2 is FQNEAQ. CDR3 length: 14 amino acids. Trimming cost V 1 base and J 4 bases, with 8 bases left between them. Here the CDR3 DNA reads TGTGCCAGCAGCTTAGTGGACACTAATCAGCCCCAGCATTTT. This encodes CASSLVDTNQPQHF.